Listed here are 28 T cell receptor beta chains from one sample, sequenced in a study of Tregs in tolerant kidney transplant recipients (dated by TCRdb to the late 2010s). The protocol used for the library was the immunoSEQ multiplex PCR assay. TCRdb provides this immuneACCESS table in a form limited to in-frame rearrangements. Some clones are lacking; in checked studies, under half of them reflect an unresolved V gene, and why the rest are absent is not known. The sample includes 75,000 to 100,000 clones, with 93% observed a single time. The ten most abundant clones make up roughly 1.7% of the sample. The transplants used related donors along with nonmyeloablative bone marrow transplantation, and in the human trials mixed chimerism was transient. The sample in question was CD4+ T cells from blood (PBMCs), obtained 12 months after the transplant. Receptors were obtained from a human patient who received a combined kidney and bone marrow transplant. After a transplant, some T cells may be of graft donor origin.

This rearrangement joins TRBV4-2 to TRBJ1-2, with D possibly matching TRBD1 (5 bases). Per the germline V gene, CDR1 is LGHNA and CDR2 is YNFKEQ. This CDR3 is 11 amino acids long. With 0 bases removed from V and 11 bases from J, the gap between germline ends came to 7 bases. The CDR3 DNA follows: TGTGCCAGCAGCCAAGAAGGGGTGTACACCTTC. It encodes CASSQEGVYTF.

V is TRBV27 and J is TRBJ2-2; 7 bases map to TRBD1. Looked up from germline, CDR1 is MNHEY and CDR2 is SMNVEV (reference sequence). J was trimmed by 6 bases and V by 5 bases; bases with no gene match: 9. The CDR3 consists of 15 residues. The CDR3 protein is CASSTRTGYAGELFF. In DNA, the CDR3 is TGTGCCAGCAGTACCCGGACAGGCTACGCCGGGGAGCTGTTTTTT.

This sequence joins TRBV11-2 and TRBJ1-2; no clear D gene. Trimming cost V 3 bases and J 8 bases, with 13 bases left between them. Germline V gene lookup returns CDR1 SGHAT and CDR2 FQNNGV. This CDR3 is 13 amino acids long. In DNA, the CDR3 is TGTGCCAGCAGCTTGTCACAGTTTTTAGGCTACACCTTC. Its translation is CASSLSQFLGYTF. Based on the CDR3 plus reference TRBV11-2 and TRBJ1-2, the full variable domain is EAGVAQSPRYKIIEKRQSVAFWCNPISGHATLYWYQQILGQGPKLLIQFQNNGVVDDSQLPKDRFSAERLKGVDSTLKIQPAKLEDSAVYLCASSLSQFLGYTFGSGTRLTVV.

V is TRBV7-9 and J is TRBJ2-7; a weak D match, TRBD1 (5 bases). The V end was cut by 1 base, the J end by 3 bases, with 7 bases between. The CDR3 runs to 13 residues. Germline V CDR1 and CDR2: SEHNR, FQNEAQ (reference sequence). CDR3 DNA sequence: TGTGCCAGCAGCTTAGGACAGAACTACGAGCAGTACTTC. Its protein product is CASSLGQNYEQYF.

The V gene is TRBV5-5, the J gene TRBJ2-2; D perhaps matches TRBD1 (6 bases). CDR3 length equals 16 residues. Trimming cost V 4 bases and J 5 bases, with 18 bases left between them. The V gene's germline CDR1 is SGHKS and CDR2 YYEKEE (reference sequence). The CDR3 region is CASSPRPLQGTGELFF. The CDR3 DNA follows: TGTGCCAGCAGCCCCCGACCCCTACAGGGAACCGGGGAGCTGTTTTTT.

This clone was seen just once. The chain is built from TRBV5-3 and TRBJ2-2; no clear D. TRBV5-3 is marked as an open reading frame, function uncertain. The CDR3 loop spans 14 amino acids. V was pared by 4 bases and J by 4 bases, with 11 bases between. CDR3 residues: CARSQTSGTGELFF. In DNA form, the CDR3 reads TGTGCCAGAAGCCAGACCTCGGGCACCGGGGAGCTGTTTTTT.

V and J are TRBV19 and TRBJ1-5; D remains unclear. Germline assignment: CDR1 LNHDA and CDR2 SQIVND (reference sequence). The ends were cut back, 0 bases at V and 5 bases at J, with 5 bases in the middle. This CDR3 is 13 amino acids long. The CDR3 nucleotides read TGTGCCAGTAGTATAGATCGTGATCAGCCCCAGCATTTT. This translates into CASSIDRDQPQHF. Combining the CDR3 with reference TRBV19 and TRBJ1-5 gives the whole variable domain DGGITQSPKYLFRKEGQNVTLSCEQNLNHDAMYWYRQDPGQGLRLIYYSQIVNDFQKGDIAEGYSVSREKKESFPLTVTSAQKNPTAFYLCASSIDRDQPQHFGDGTRLSIL.

This chain connects TRBV19 to TRBJ2-1, with D perhaps TRBD2 (7 bases). CDR3 length: 16 amino acids. Trimming left V 2 bases short and J 8 bases short, with 19 bases between. Per the germline V gene, CDR1 is LNHDA and CDR2 is SQIVND (reference sequence). The DNA for the CDR3 is TGTGCCAGTAGTATAATGTCGTTGGGGGCGGGGGATGAGCAGTTCTTC. Its protein is CASSIMSLGAGDEQFF.

The V and J genes are TRBV7-2 and TRBJ2-5; TRBD2 aligns across 8 bases. The germline V gene encodes CDR1 SGHTA and CDR2 FQGNSA. With 6 bases clipped from V and 5 bases from J, the junction kept 8 bases outside the gene matches. The CDR3 extends over 14 amino acids. The CDR3, as DNA: TGTGCCAGCAGTCGGGCGGGGGGCGAGGAGACCCAGTACTTC. Its translation is CASSRAGGEETQYF.

This chain connects TRBV23-1 to TRBJ1-1; D not certain. TRBV23-1 is designated an ORF whose function remains uncertain. The CDR3 covers 16 residues. Trimming left V 3 bases short and J 0 bases short, with 14 bases between. The CDR3 DNA reads as TGCGCCAGCAGTCAGCGGCGACCTATGATGAACACTGAAGCTTTCTTT. It translates to CASSQRRPMMNTEAFF.

This clone came up once. The V gene is TRBV19, the J gene TRBJ2-1; weak D call: TRBD1 (5 bases). The CDR3 length is 20 residues. Per germline, CDR1 LNHDA and CDR2 SQIVND (reference sequence). V was cut by 5 bases and J by 9 bases, with 35 bases left in between. The DNA of the CDR3 is TGTGCCAGTAGTCCCTCAAGGCAGGGATCGCTTAGATCGCGTCGATCTGAGCAGTTCTTC. Translation: CASSPSRQGSLRSRRSEQFF.

The J gene is TRBJ2-2, the V gene TRBV6-5; the match to TRBD1 covers 9 bases. CDR1 MNHEY and CDR2 SVGAGI come from the germline V gene. The CDR3 totals 15 residues. V shed 6 bases and J 5 bases; nucleotides not matched to a gene: 7. The CDR3 sequence: CASSLQGAWTGELFF. The CDR3 DNA reads as TGTGCCAGCAGCCTACAGGGGGCATGGACCGGGGAGCTGTTTTTT.

The chain has TRBV7-2 and TRBJ2-1; possibly TRBD1 for D (6 bases). Germline V gives CDR1 SGHTA, CDR2 FQGNSA. The CDR3 consists of 18 residues. V lost 3 bases and J 1 base, leaving 19 bases between the germline ends. CDR3 residues: CASSLRWRQALSYNEQFF. As DNA, the CDR3 is TGTGCCAGCAGCTTGAGGTGGCGACAGGCGCTATCCTACAATGAGCAGTTCTTC.

The chain carries TRBV15 and TRBJ2-3; D uncertain. Germline V gene sequence: CDR1 LNHNV, CDR2 YYDKDF (reference sequence). This CDR3 contains 15 residues. Trimming pared 5 bases from V and 1 base from J, leaving 13 bases between. The CDR3 DNA reads as TGTGCCACCAGCCCCCTCCTACTTGGCACAGATACGCAGTATTTT. It codes for CATSPLLLGTDTQYF.

The chain couples TRBV5-4 to TRBJ2-3; 9 nucleotides line up with TRBD2. Germline V gene sequence: CDR1 SGHNT, CDR2 YYREEE (reference sequence). With 3 bases clipped from V and 4 bases from J, the junction kept 12 bases outside the gene matches. There are 17 residues in the CDR3. In nucleotides, the CDR3 is TGTGCCAGCAGCTCGGCTGGCGGGAGGGCCCTGGCAGATACGCAGTATTTT. Translation: CASSSAGGRALADTQYF.

The chain joins TRBV27 to TRBJ2-1; 8 bases map to TRBD2. The V gene's germline CDR1 is MNHEY and CDR2 SMNVEV (reference sequence). With 6 bases clipped from V and 2 bases from J, the junction kept 3 bases outside the gene matches. The length of the CDR3 is 14 residues. CDR3 sequence reads: CASSPAGAYNEQFF. CDR3 sequence (DNA): TGTGCCAGCAGCCCAGCGGGAGCCTACAATGAGCAGTTCTTC.

The chain joins TRBV4-2 to TRBJ1-1; no clear D gene. Trimming removed 2 bases from V and 1 base from J, with 5 bases in between. Germline assignment: CDR1 LGHNA and CDR2 YNFKEQ. This CDR3 comprises 13 residues. This CDR3 reads CASSQHGNTEAFF. Written as DNA, the CDR3 is TGTGCCAGCAGCCAACACGGGAACACTGAAGCTTTCTTT.

This clone was seen a handful of times. The J gene is TRBJ2-3, the V gene TRBV5-4; 7 nucleotides agree with TRBD1. J was trimmed by 5 bases and V by 0 bases; bases with no gene match: 6. CDR1 SGHNT and CDR2 YYREEE come from the germline V gene (reference sequence). The CDR3 sequence is 15 residues long. The CDR3 region has the DNA TGTGCCAGCAGCTTGGGACAGGGCATGGTAGATACGCAGTATTTT. Its protein product is CASSLGQGMVDTQYF.

The chain couples TRBV18 to TRBJ2-7; 7 nucleotides line up with TRBD1. This CDR3 spans 15 amino acids. Trimming removed 2 bases from V and 4 bases from J; junction bases left unmatched: 8. Germline V gene lookup returns CDR1 KGHSH and CDR2 LQKENI. The CDR3 reads CASSPSPRGKYEQYF. CDR3 nucleotide sequence: TGTGCCAGCTCACCATCCCCCAGGGGGAAATACGAGCAGTACTTC.

The V and J genes are TRBV5-4 and TRBJ2-5; TRBD2 aligns across 9 bases. Trimming took 0 bases from V and 2 from J; bases not matched to a gene: 2. From germline, CDR1 is SGHNT and CDR2 YYREEE (reference sequence). The CDR3 covers 15 residues. The chain's CDR3 is CASSLGRGGQETQYF. The CDR3 region has the DNA TGTGCCAGCAGCTTGGGGCGGGGGGGACAAGAGACCCAGTACTTC.

This chain uses TRBV7-3 with TRBJ2-1; 8 bases align to TRBD2. J gave up 4 bases and V 5 bases, and 7 bases lay outside the gene matches. This CDR3 has 15 amino acids. Germline V gene data show CDR1 as SGHTA and CDR2 as FQGTGA. The CDR3 sequence is CASSPHGGAYNEQFF. CDR3 in DNA: TGTGCCAGCAGCCCCCACGGGGGGGCTTACAATGAGCAGTTCTTC.

The genes are TRBV7-7 and TRBJ2-1; 8 bases map to TRBD1. This CDR3 is 12 amino acids long. V dropped 4 bases and J dropped 15; count of bases not matched to a gene: 8. The V gene's germline CDR1 is SSHAT and CDR2 FNYEAQ (reference sequence). CDR3 amino acids: CASSSPGGAAFF. As DNA, the CDR3 is TGTGCCAGCAGCTCACCAGGGGGCGCGGCGTTCTTC.

This clone is a singleton in its sample. This chain connects TRBV29-1 to TRBJ1-1, with TRBD1 as a possible D gene (5 bases). The CDR3 consists of 12 residues. Per the germline V gene, CDR1 is SQVTM and CDR2 is ANQGSEA. The V end lost 2 bases, the J end lost 4 bases, and 8 bases lay between the germline ends. The chain's CDR3 is CSVESGGTEAFF. The DNA for the CDR3 is TGCAGCGTTGAAAGCGGGGGCACTGAAGCTTTCTTT.

The chain links TRBV6-6 to TRBJ2-1, with 15 bases that match TRBD2. The germline CDR1 and CDR2 sequences are MNHNY and SVGAGI (reference sequence). The CDR3 has 15 residues. The V gene end was trimmed by 4 bases and the J gene end by 6 bases; junction bases not matched to a gene: 1. This CDR3 reads CASSWTSGGANEQFF. The CDR3 region has the DNA TGTGCCAGCAGTTGGACTAGCGGGGGGGCCAATGAGCAGTTCTTC.

The chain recombines TRBV18 with TRBJ2-7; possibly TRBD1 for D (6 bases). The germline V and J ends were trimmed by 9 bases and 3 bases, with 18 bases remaining between them. Germline loops: CDR1 KGHSH, CDR2 LQKENI. The CDR3 totals 14 residues. This CDR3 is CASRDTGFGYEQYF. The CDR3, as DNA: TGTGCCAGTCGTGATACAGGGTTCGGCTACGAGCAGTACTTC.

The chain uses TRBV5-1 and TRBJ2-1; 8 bases fit TRBD2. Germline CDR1 reads SGHRS; CDR2 reads YFSETQ. Trimming at V came to 0 bases and at J to 6 bases, leaving 8 bases not matched to a gene. The CDR3 spans 16 residues. In DNA, the CDR3 is TGCGCCAGCAGCTTGGCCGGCGGGAGGATGGCCAATGAGCAGTTCTTC. Encoded protein: CASSLAGGRMANEQFF.

The gene calls are TRBV14 and TRBJ1-2; 7 nucleotides agree with TRBD1. Germline V lookup: CDR1 SGHDN, CDR2 FVKESK. There are 15 residues in the CDR3. The trim removed 2 bases at V and 5 bases at J, leaving 8 bases unmatched. CDR3 in amino acids: CASSQNHEGAYGYTF. The CDR3 bases are TGTGCCAGCAGCCAAAACCATGAGGGGGCGTATGGCTACACCTTC. The variable domain in full, completed from reference TRBV14 and TRBJ1-2, reads EAGVTQFPSHSVIEKGQTVTLRCDPISGHDNLYWYRRVMGKEIKFLLHFVKESKQDESGMPNNRFLAERTGGTYSTLKVQPAELEDSGVYFCASSQNHEGAYGYTFGSGTRLTVV.

The rearrangement joins TRBV28 to TRBJ2-5; 10 nucleotides match TRBD2. Germline V CDR1 and CDR2: MDHEN, SYDVKM. V dropped 5 bases and J dropped 2; count of bases not matched to a gene: 8. There are 16 residues in the CDR3. DNA for the CDR3: TGTGCCAGCAGTCCCCTACTAGCGGGGAAACAAGAGACCCAGTACTTC. It yields the protein CASSPLLAGKQETQYF.